This T cell receptor beta chain was observed in a study of T cell responses to AZD1222 COVID-19 vaccine. The data were produced by immunoSEQ multiplex PCR, yet TCRdb's version contains in-frame clones alone and is incomplete. The table shows 150,000 to 200,000 clones, with approximately 90% occurring only once. This CDR3 spans 14 amino acids. CDR1 is MGHRA, CDR2 YSYEKL, per germline. Trimming cost V 2 bases and J 2 bases, with 9 bases left between them. This TCR was sampled from an adult who received the AZD1222 COVID-19 vaccine. Here the sequenced sample was peripheral blood, taken 28 days after the second AZD1222 dose. The V call is TRBV4-1, the J call TRBJ1-1; perhaps TRBD1 as D (6 bases). Written as DNA, the CDR3 is TGCGCCAGCAGCCAATTGGACAGAAACACTGAAGCTTTCTTT. Translation: CASSQLDRNTEAFF.